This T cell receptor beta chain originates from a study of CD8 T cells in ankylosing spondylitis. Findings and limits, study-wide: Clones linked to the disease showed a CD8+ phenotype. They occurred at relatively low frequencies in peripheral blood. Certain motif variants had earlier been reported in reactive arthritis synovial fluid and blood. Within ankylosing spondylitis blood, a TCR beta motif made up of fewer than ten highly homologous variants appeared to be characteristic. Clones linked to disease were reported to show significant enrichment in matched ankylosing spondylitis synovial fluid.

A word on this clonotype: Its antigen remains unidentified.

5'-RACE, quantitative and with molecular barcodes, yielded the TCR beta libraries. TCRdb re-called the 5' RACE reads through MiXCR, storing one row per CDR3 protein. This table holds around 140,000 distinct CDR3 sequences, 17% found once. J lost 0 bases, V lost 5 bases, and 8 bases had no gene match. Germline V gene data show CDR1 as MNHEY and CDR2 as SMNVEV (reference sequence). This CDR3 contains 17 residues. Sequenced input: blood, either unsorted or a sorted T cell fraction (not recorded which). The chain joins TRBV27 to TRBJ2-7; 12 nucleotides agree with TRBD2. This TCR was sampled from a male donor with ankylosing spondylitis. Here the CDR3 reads CASSDRLAGDVSYEQYF. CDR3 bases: TGTGCCAGCAGTGACCGACTAGCGGGAGATGTCTCCTACGAGCAGTACTTC.